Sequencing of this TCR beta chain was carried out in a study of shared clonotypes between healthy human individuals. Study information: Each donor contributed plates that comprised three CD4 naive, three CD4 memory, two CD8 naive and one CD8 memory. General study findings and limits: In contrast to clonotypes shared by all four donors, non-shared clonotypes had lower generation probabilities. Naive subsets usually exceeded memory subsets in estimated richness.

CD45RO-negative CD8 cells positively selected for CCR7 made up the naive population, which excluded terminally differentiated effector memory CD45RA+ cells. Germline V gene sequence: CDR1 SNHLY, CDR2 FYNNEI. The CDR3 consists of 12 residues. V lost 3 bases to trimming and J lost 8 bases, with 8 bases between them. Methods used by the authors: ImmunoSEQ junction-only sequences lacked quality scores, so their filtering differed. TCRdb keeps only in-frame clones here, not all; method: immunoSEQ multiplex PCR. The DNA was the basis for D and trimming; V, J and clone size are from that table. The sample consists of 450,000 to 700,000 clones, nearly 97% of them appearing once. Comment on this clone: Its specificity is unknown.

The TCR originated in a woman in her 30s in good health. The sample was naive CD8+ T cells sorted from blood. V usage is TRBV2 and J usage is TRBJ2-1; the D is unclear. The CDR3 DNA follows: TGTGCCAGCAGTGATCTAAGCGATGAGCAGTTCTTC. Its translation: CASSDLSDEQFF.